The 18 T cell receptor beta chains given below trace back to one sample, sequenced in a study of CD8+ T cells in alopecia areata. Treatment meaning: oral pan-JAK inhibitor, 5-10 mg twice daily. RNA extraction and reverse transcription yielded cDNA as sequencing template. The data were produced by immunoSEQ multiplex PCR, yet TCRdb's version contains in-frame clones alone and is incomplete. The data contain 150,000 to 250,000 clones, over 45% of them singletons. Sequenced here: CD4+ T cells sorted from blood, sampled at week 24, from a patient treated with tofacitinib. All receptors come from a human donor with alopecia areata.

This clone was detected a few times. The chain joins TRBV28 to TRBJ1-5, with D possibly TRBD1 on 5 matching bases. V gave up 6 bases and J gave up 0 bases, with 15 bases separating them. This CDR3 region has 16 residues. Germline CDR1 and CDR2: MDHEN and SYDVKM. The CDR3 DNA follows: TGTGCCAGCAGCGCGTCAGGGACCTTTAGCAATCAGCCCCAGCATTTT. It translates to CASSASGTFSNQPQHF. The full variable domain, rest sourced from reference TRBV28 and TRBJ1-5, is DVKVTQSSRYLVKRTGEKVFLECVQDMDHENMFWYRQDPGLGLRLIYFSYDVKMKEKGDIPEGYSVSREKKERFSLILESASTNQTSMYLCASSASGTFSNQPQHFGDGTRLSIL.

V gene TRBV5-1 combines with J gene TRBJ2-7; TRBD1 aligns across 8 bases. Germline loops: CDR1 SGHRS, CDR2 YFSETQ. With V trimmed by 3 bases and J by 0 bases, 5 bases remained unmatched. The CDR3 spans 15 residues. The CDR3 nucleotides read TGCGCCAGCAGCTCTTGGACAGGGTCCTCCTACGAGCAGTACTTC. Translation: CASSSWTGSSYEQYF.

The sample holds a few counts of this clone. The chain has TRBV29-1 and TRBJ1-2; D is uncertain. V lost 4 bases to trimming and J lost 3 bases, with 9 bases between them. There are 12 residues in the CDR3. Germline V gene sequence: CDR1 SQVTM, CDR2 ANQGSEA. The CDR3 region has the DNA TGCAGCGTTGGGCAGATTGACTATGGCTACACCTTC. Translating it yields CSVGQIDYGYTF.

This chain links TRBV6-5 with TRBJ1-2; TRBD1 is a possible D gene (5 bases). Looked up from germline, CDR1 is MNHEY and CDR2 is SVGAGI. Trimming pared 4 bases from V and 5 bases from J, leaving 20 bases between. The CDR3 spans 16 residues. CDR3 amino acids: CASSSATWDFGYGYTF. Written as DNA, the CDR3 is TGTGCCAGCAGTTCTGCTACTTGGGACTTCGGATATGGCTACACCTTC.

The CDR3 region is CASTTTGDDTEAFF. The CDR3 coding sequence is TGTGCCAGCACCACTACAGGGGATGACACTGAAGCTTTCTTT. The V call is TRBV7-2, the J call TRBJ1-1; 7 nucleotides line up with TRBD1. This CDR3 has 14 residues. The germline V gene encodes CDR1 SGHTA and CDR2 FQGNSA. V was pared by 7 bases and J by 3 bases, with 8 bases of the junction left unmatched. Full variable domain (rest looked up from reference TRBV7-2 and TRBJ1-1): GAGVSQSPSNKVTEKGKDVELRCDPISGHTALYWYRQSLGQGLEFLIYFQGNSAPDKSGLPSDRFSAERTGGSVSTLTIQRTQQEDSAVYLCASTTTGDDTEAFFGQGTRLTVV.

In this sample, this clone turned up a few times. The chain carries TRBV10-3 and TRBJ1-1, with a possible D match to TRBD1 (6 bases). The CDR3 runs 12 residues. V lost 3 bases and J 10 bases, leaving 12 bases between the germline ends. CDR1 is ENHRY, CDR2 SYGVKD, per germline. The CDR3 loop is CAISEQGPVAFF. DNA for the CDR3: TGTGCCATCAGTGAACAGGGACCCGTAGCTTTCTTT.

The J gene is TRBJ2-3, the V gene TRBV27; no firm D call. Per germline, CDR1 MNHEY and CDR2 SMNVEV (reference sequence). The CDR3 is 13 residues long. V lost 2 bases and J 4 bases, leaving 7 bases between the germline ends. The DNA of the CDR3 is TGTGCCAGCAGTTTAATTTCTCCAGATACGCAGTATTTT. It yields the protein CASSLISPDTQYF.

The V call is TRBV7-2, the J call TRBJ2-3, with D possibly matching TRBD2 (6 bases). The germline CDR1 and CDR2 sequences are SGHTA and FQGNSA. This CDR3 is 14 amino acids long. V lost 1 base to trimming and J lost 2 bases, with 7 bases between them. CDR3 sequence (DNA): TGTGCCAGCAGCTTAGGCGGGGCCACAGATACGCAGTATTTT. This sequence encodes CASSLGGATDTQYF.

The rearrangement links TRBV5-1 to TRBJ2-5; tentatively, D is TRBD2 (6 bases). The CDR3 has 13 amino acids. Germline assignment: CDR1 SGHRS and CDR2 YFSETQ. Trimming removed 6 bases from V and 2 bases from J, with 11 bases in between. The CDR3 is CASKLGGQETQYF. CDR3 bases: TGCGCCAGCAAGCTTGGAGGGCAAGAGACCCAGTACTTC.

The chain joins TRBV28 to TRBJ2-5; D may correspond to TRBD1 or TRBD2 (6 bases each). From germline, CDR1 is MDHEN and CDR2 SYDVKM. V lost 3 bases and J lost 5, with 13 bases in between. There are 14 residues in the CDR3. Here the CDR3 DNA reads TGTGCCAGCAGTTTCCTCGGGGGCGGTGAGACCCAGTACTTC. Translated: CASSFLGGGETQYF.

The chain joins TRBV6-5 to TRBJ2-2, with unresolved D. Germline-derived CDR1 and CDR2 are MNHEY and SVGAGI. Deletions cut 6 bases from V and 5 bases from J, with 7 bases between. The CDR3 runs 12 residues. DNA for the CDR3: TGTGCCAGCAGGCAGAGGACCGGGGAGCTGTTTTTT. Its translation is CASRQRTGELFF.

The chain is built from TRBV2 and TRBJ1-1, with no clear D. The CDR3 spans 15 residues. Germline V CDR1 and CDR2: SNHLY, FYNNEI. V lost 4 bases to trimming and J lost 1 base, with 13 bases between them. CDR3 nucleotide sequence: TGTGCCAGCAGTGCCCCCCTTTCGGGGAACACTGAAGCTTTCTTT. Translated, it gives CASSAPLSGNTEAFF.

The rearrangement uses TRBV5-1 and TRBJ2-1; D not resolved. CDR1 and CDR2 from the germline V gene are SGHRS and YFSETQ. The V end was cut by 3 bases, the J end by 2 bases, with 9 bases between. The CDR3 has 14 residues. In nucleotides, the CDR3 is TGCGCCAGCAGCTCCCGACAAGCCTACAATGAGCAGTTCTTC. Encoded protein: CASSSRQAYNEQFF.

This clone was observed many times. V usage is TRBV28 and J usage is TRBJ2-7; either TRBD1 or TRBD2 may supply D (6 bases each). V dropped 2 bases and J dropped 2 bases, with 25 bases sitting between them. Per the germline V gene, CDR1 is MDHEN and CDR2 is SYDVKM. There are 19 residues in the CDR3. This chain's CDR3 is CASSLPRAPGASITYEQYF. The CDR3 DNA sequence: TGTGCCAGCAGTTTACCCCGGGCCCCGGGGGCGTCAATAACCTACGAGCAGTACTTC.

The V call is TRBV29-1, the J call TRBJ1-1; no clear D. From germline, CDR1 is SQVTM and CDR2 ANQGSEA. Trimming pared 4 bases from V and 5 bases from J, leaving 8 bases between. CDR3 size: 11 residues. DNA for the CDR3: TGCAGCGTTGTTCCCCTAACTGAAGCTTTCTTT. Translating it yields CSVVPLTEAFF.

The chain has TRBV19 and TRBJ1-5, with 12 bases lining up with TRBD1. Germline V CDR1 and CDR2: LNHDA, SQIVND (reference sequence). The CDR3 sequence is 14 residues long. Germline trimming cut 9 bases from V and 5 bases from J; bases unmatched to any gene: 5. CDR3 DNA sequence: TGTGCCAGCGCCGGGACAGGGGGCCATCAGCCCCAGCATTTT. Translation gives CASAGTGGHQPQHF.

This clone was seen only a few times. The V gene is TRBV6-5, the J gene TRBJ1-2; tentatively, D is TRBD1 (6 bases). CDR1 is MNHEY and CDR2 is SVGAGI in the germline V gene. V lost 7 bases and J lost 8, with 14 bases in between. The CDR3 sequence is 12 residues long. CDR3 residues: CASKREGGGYTF. The DNA of the CDR3 is TGTGCCAGCAAGAGGGAAGGGGGAGGCTACACCTTC.

CDR3 sequence (DNA): TGCGCCAGCAGCCAAGATAGCCCCGACCGACAGGGGATCCAGGAGACCCAGTACTTC. Translated: CASSQDSPDRQGIQETQYF. The chain links TRBV4-1 to TRBJ2-5; 8 bases fit TRBD1. The V segment lost 0 bases and the J segment 5 bases; nucleotides outside the gene matches: 17. CDR1 MGHRA and CDR2 YSYEKL come from the germline V gene. CDR3 length: 19 residues.